The 25 T cell receptor beta chains below were found in one sample sequenced in a study of identical twins. TCRdb independently ran MiXCR on the 5' RACE reads; one entry per CDR3 protein. The data show under 800,000 distinct CDR3 sequences, 21% seen once. A further study also used this sample, focusing on T cells expressing NK-cell markers.

The sequenced material came from PBMCs. Receptors originate from a woman under 30 in good health.

This clonotype occurred a few times. The genes are TRBV2 and TRBJ2-1; D is possibly TRBD1 (5 bases). Germline CDR1 reads SNHLY; CDR2 reads FYNNEI. V dropped 3 bases and J dropped 6 bases, with 9 bases sitting between them. The CDR3 loop spans 13 amino acids. The CDR3 DNA is TGTGCCAGCAGTGATTCCAGGGTCAATGAGCAGTTCTTC. Its protein product is CASSDSRVNEQFF. The full variable domain, completed using reference TRBV2 and TRBJ2-1, is EPEVTQTPSHQVTQMGQEVILRCVPISNHLYFYWYRQILGQKVEFLVSFYNNEISEKSEIFDDQFSVERPDGSNFTLKIRSTKLEDSAMYFCASSDSRVNEQFFGPGTRLTVL.

The chain couples TRBV11-2 to TRBJ2-3; 7 positions agree with TRBD2. The CDR3 covers 18 residues. Trimming removed 2 bases from V and 3 bases from J; junction bases left unmatched: 14. Germline CDR1 and CDR2: SGHAT and FQNNGV. The CDR3 nucleotides are TGTGCCAGCAGCTTAATGGGGGTGAGGGAGGGTAAGACAGATACGCAGTATTTT. This encodes CASSLMGVREGKTDTQYF.

This clonotype was recorded many times. This sequence joins TRBV10-2 and TRBJ2-1; D gene ambiguous. Per the germline V gene, CDR1 is WSHSY and CDR2 is SAAADI. Trimming removed 1 base from V and 4 bases from J, with 17 bases in between. This CDR3 is 17 amino acids long. CDR3 in amino acids: CASSELVGRLIYNEQFF. DNA of the CDR3: TGCGCCAGCAGTGAGTTGGTCGGACGTTTGATTTACAATGAGCAGTTCTTC.

This clonotype was picked up many times. The gene calls are TRBV5-6 and TRBJ2-4, with TRBD1 matching over 8 bases. Per the germline V gene, CDR1 is SGHDT and CDR2 is YYEEEE. The CDR3 is made up of 14 amino acids. Losses at the gene ends were 2 bases for V and 6 bases for J; bases not matched to a gene: 4. The CDR3 region is CASSLRTGINIQYF. CDR3 nucleotide sequence: TGTGCCAGCAGCTTACGGACAGGGATAAACATTCAGTACTTC.

The chain combines TRBV4-2 with TRBJ2-2, with a possible D match to TRBD1 (6 bases). Germline lookup yields CDR1 LGHNA and CDR2 YNFKEQ. The CDR3 is 16 amino acids. Trimming shortened V by 1 base and J by 5 bases, and 14 bases separated the two germline ends. CDR3 nucleotide sequence: TGTGCCAGCAGCCAAGCCCTAGGGCAGGGGACCGGGGAGCTGTTTTTT. Residues: CASSQALGQGTGELFF.

This clonotype was found a few times. The chain is built from TRBV12-3 or TRBV12-4 and TRBJ1-5; 10 bases map to TRBD1. The CDR3 spans 15 residues. Trimming cost V 5 bases and J 5 bases; bases outside gene matches: 6. The CDR3 region has the DNA TGTGCCAGCAGTCCGACAGGGGGCGCGGATCAGCCCCAGCATTTT. This encodes CASSPTGGADQPQHF.

At least ten counts were recorded for this clonotype. The V gene is TRBV5-1, the J gene TRBJ2-7; D is unclear. Trimming took 0 bases from V and 2 from J, leaving 9 bases between them. This CDR3 contains 14 residues. Germline V gene sequence: CDR1 SGHRS, CDR2 YFSETQ. CDR3 protein: CASSLVGSAYEQYF. CDR3 DNA sequence: TGCGCCAGCAGCTTGGTTGGGTCAGCCTACGAGCAGTACTTC.

This clonotype was found a few times. The chain joins TRBV7-9 to TRBJ2-6; TRBD1 is a possible D gene (5 bases). CDR3 length equals 13 residues. Germline V gene sequence: CDR1 SEHNR, CDR2 FQNEAQ (reference sequence). The CDR3 DNA follows: TGTGTAGGGGTGTCCTCTGGGGCCAACGTCCTGACTTTC. Protein: CVGVSSGANVLTF.

In its sample, this clonotype is large. This rearrangement joins TRBV6-4 to TRBJ2-3; 10 nucleotides match TRBD1. Germline lookup yields CDR1 MRHNA and CDR2 SNTAGT. CDR3 size: 14 residues. V dropped 6 bases and J dropped 4; count of bases not matched to a gene: 4. CDR3 sequence reads: CASSATGGSDTQYF. For the CDR3, the DNA is TGTGCCAGCAGCGCGACAGGGGGCTCAGATACGCAGTATTTT.

V usage is TRBV9 and J usage is TRBJ2-7, with 7 nucleotides matching TRBD2. This CDR3 contains 13 residues. J lost 4 bases, V lost 4 bases, and 5 bases had no gene match. The germline V gene has CDR1 SGDLS and CDR2 YYNGEE. CDR3 protein: CASSPGGRYEQYF. The CDR3, as DNA: TGTGCCAGCAGCCCCGGGGGGAGATACGAGCAGTACTTC.

This clonotype showed up many times. This chain uses TRBV7-2 with TRBJ2-7; 12 positions agree with TRBD2. The CDR3 runs to 14 residues. The germline CDR1 and CDR2 sequences are SGHTA and FQGNSA. With 2 bases clipped from V and 5 bases from J, the junction kept 1 base outside the gene matches. The CDR3 bases are TGTGCCAGCAGCTTACTAGCGGGAGGGCACGAGCAGTACTTC. As protein: CASSLLAGGHEQYF.

The CDR3, as DNA: TGTGCCACCAGCAGAAACTCTGGGGCCAACGTCCTGACTTTC. Translation gives CATSRNSGANVLTF. This chain joins TRBV15 and TRBJ2-6; D is unresolved. The CDR3 is 14 residues long. Trimming shortened V by 2 bases and J by 0 bases, and 2 bases separated the two germline ends. From germline, CDR1 is LNHNV and CDR2 YYDKDF (reference sequence).

The chain employs TRBV7-2 and TRBJ2-3; 7 nucleotides line up with TRBD2. CDR3 length: 16 residues. Germline loops: CDR1 SGHTA, CDR2 FQGNSA. The V and J ends lost 7 bases and 3 bases, in that order; junction bases with no gene match: 13. Here the CDR3 DNA reads TGTGCCAGCAAGCGAGGGCGCGGGAGTTTGACAGATACGCAGTATTTT. This sequence encodes CASKRGRGSLTDTQYF.

The chain couples TRBV7-2 to TRBJ2-1; no firm D call. With 3 bases removed from V and 2 bases from J, the gap between germline ends came to 11 bases. CDR3 length: 15 residues. The germline V gene has CDR1 SGHTA and CDR2 FQGNSA. In nucleotides, the CDR3 is TGTGCCAGCAGCTTCACGGCGGCGCCCTACAATGAGCAGTTCTTC. Translated, it gives CASSFTAAPYNEQFF.

This sequence joins TRBV7-9 and TRBJ2-3; D possibly matches TRBD1 or TRBD2 (5 bases each). The V gene lost 3 bases and the J gene lost 4 bases, with 14 bases spanning the gap. CDR1 and CDR2 from the germline V gene are SEHNR and FQNEAQ (reference sequence). The CDR3 covers 15 residues. The CDR3 DNA sequence: TGTGCCAGCAGCTTTAGTCCGGGGCCCTCAGATACGCAGTATTTT. This gives the protein CASSFSPGPSDTQYF.

The chain is built from TRBV5-1 and TRBJ1-4, with 9 bases matching TRBD1. This CDR3 region has 16 residues. Per the germline V gene, CDR1 is SGHRS and CDR2 is YFSETQ. J was trimmed by 4 bases and V by 4 bases; bases with no gene match: 8. As DNA, the CDR3 is TGCGCCAGCAGCATACAGGGGGCGCAAGGTAATGAAAAACTGTTTTTT. It encodes CASSIQGAQGNEKLFF.

CDR3 sequence reads: CASSVVTHEQYF. The CDR3 bases are TGTGCCAGCAGTGTCGTCACGCACGAGCAGTACTTC. The genes are TRBV12-3 or TRBV12-4 and TRBJ2-7; D remains unclear. V lost 5 bases, J lost 5 bases, and 10 bases lay in between. This CDR3 is built from 12 residues.

This rearrangement joins TRBV4-2 to TRBJ2-3; 9 nucleotides align to TRBD2. Germline V lookup: CDR1 LGHNA, CDR2 YNFKEQ. V lost 3 bases to trimming and J lost 4 bases; unmatched junction nucleotides: 8. The CDR3 runs to 16 residues. The CDR3 DNA reads TGTGCCAGCAGCCAGGGATTAGCGGGGGCGGCAGATACGCAGTATTTT. Protein: CASSQGLAGAADTQYF.

This clonotype was found many times. This chain connects TRBV20-1 to TRBJ1-1; no reliable D call. The CDR3 length is 12 residues. The germline V and J ends were trimmed by 8 bases and 4 bases, with 14 bases remaining between them. From germline, CDR1 is DFQATT and CDR2 SNEGSKA (reference sequence). The CDR3: CSQKARGTEAFF. In DNA form, the CDR3 reads TGCAGTCAAAAGGCCCGGGGCACTGAAGCTTTCTTT.

This clonotype was observed at least ten times. The chain combines TRBV11-2 with TRBJ2-1, with 10 positions matching TRBD2. Germline V gives CDR1 SGHAT, CDR2 FQNNGV. Trimming at V came to 0 bases and at J to 7 bases, leaving 15 bases not matched to a gene. The CDR3 contains 19 residues. DNA for the CDR3: TGTGCCAGCAGCTTAGACACCAGCGGGGCTAGCGGGGGCGTGAATGAGCAGTTCTTC. This codes for CASSLDTSGASGGVNEQFF.

The chain links TRBV6-1 to TRBJ2-7; D gene ambiguous. The CDR3 runs 16 residues. The germline CDR1 and CDR2 sequences are MNHNS and SASEGT. Trimming left V 6 bases short and J 4 bases short, with 22 bases between. In nucleotides, the CDR3 is TGTGCCAGCAGCAGCCCCGACGACAAACGCCCGTACGAGCAGTACTTC. It codes for CASSSPDDKRPYEQYF.

This clonotype was recorded many times. The chain combines TRBV27 with TRBJ1-6, with D possibly matching TRBD1 (6 bases). This CDR3 has 14 amino acids. V was pared by 4 bases and J by 4 bases, with 8 bases between. Germline V gives CDR1 MNHEY, CDR2 SMNVEV (reference sequence). The CDR3 DNA follows: TGTGCCAGCAGTTCGGGGGCGTATAATTCACCCCTCCACTTT. Its translation: CASSSGAYNSPLHF.

The table lists this clonotype with a few counts. The chain combines TRBV12-3 or TRBV12-4 with TRBJ1-2, with D maybe TRBD1 (5 bases). The CDR3 has 11 residues. V was trimmed by 6 bases and J by 6 bases, leaving 8 bases between them. The CDR3 DNA follows: TGTGCCAGCAGACAGGAGCATGGCTACACCTTC. This codes for CASRQEHGYTF.

This chain joins TRBV15 and TRBJ2-3; no firm D call. Trimming removed 1 base at V and 1 base at J, with 6 bases between. The length of the CDR3 is 14 residues. CDR1 is LNHNV, CDR2 YYDKDF, per germline (reference sequence). The CDR3: CATSRGRGTDTQYF. CDR3 sequence (DNA): TGTGCCACCAGCAGAGGACGGGGCACAGATACGCAGTATTTT. Combining the CDR3 with reference TRBV15 and TRBJ2-3 gives the whole variable domain DAMVIQNPRYQVTQFGKPVTLSCSQTLNHNVMYWYQQKSSQAPKLLFHYYDKDFNNEADTPDNFQSRRPNTSFCFLDIRSPGLGDTAMYLCATSRGRGTDTQYFGPGTRLTVL.

This clonotype was seen a few times. V and J are TRBV7-6 and TRBJ2-5, with 11 bases fitting TRBD2. Per germline, CDR1 SGHVS and CDR2 FNYEAQ. The CDR3 runs to 15 residues. The junction had 6 bases not matched to a gene; V was cut back by 5 bases and J by 4 bases. The CDR3 here is CASSISGGALETQYF. DNA of the CDR3: TGTGCCAGCAGCATTAGCGGGGGGGCCCTAGAGACCCAGTACTTC. The whole variable domain, remainder taken from reference TRBV7-6 and TRBJ2-5, is GAGVSQSPRYKVTKRGQDVALRCDPISGHVSLYWYRQALGQGPEFLTYFNYEAQQDKSGLPNDRFSAERPEGSISTLTIQRTEQRDSAMYRCASSISGGALETQYFGPGTRLLVL.